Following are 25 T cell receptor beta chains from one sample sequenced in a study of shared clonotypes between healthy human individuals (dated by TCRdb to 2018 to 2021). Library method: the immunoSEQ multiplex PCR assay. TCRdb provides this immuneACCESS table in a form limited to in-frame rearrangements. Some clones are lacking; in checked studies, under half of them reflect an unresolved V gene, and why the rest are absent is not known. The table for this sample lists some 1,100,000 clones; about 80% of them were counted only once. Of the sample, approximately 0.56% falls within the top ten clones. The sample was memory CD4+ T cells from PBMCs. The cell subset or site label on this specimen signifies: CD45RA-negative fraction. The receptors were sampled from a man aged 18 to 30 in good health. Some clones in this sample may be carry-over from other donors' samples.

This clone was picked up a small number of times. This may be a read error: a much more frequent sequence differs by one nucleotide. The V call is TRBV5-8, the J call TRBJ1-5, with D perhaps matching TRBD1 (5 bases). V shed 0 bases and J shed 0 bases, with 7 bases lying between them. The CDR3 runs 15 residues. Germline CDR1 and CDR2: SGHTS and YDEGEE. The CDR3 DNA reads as TGTGCCAGCAGCTTGGGACAGCATAGCAATCAGCCCCAGCATTTT. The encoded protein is CASSLGQHSNQPQHF.

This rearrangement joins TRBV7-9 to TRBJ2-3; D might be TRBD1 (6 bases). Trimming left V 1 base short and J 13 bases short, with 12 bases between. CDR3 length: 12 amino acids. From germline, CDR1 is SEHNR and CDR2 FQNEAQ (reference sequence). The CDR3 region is CASSLGPTGKYF. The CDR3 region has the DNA TGTGCCAGCAGCTTAGGTCCCACAGGGAAGTATTTT.

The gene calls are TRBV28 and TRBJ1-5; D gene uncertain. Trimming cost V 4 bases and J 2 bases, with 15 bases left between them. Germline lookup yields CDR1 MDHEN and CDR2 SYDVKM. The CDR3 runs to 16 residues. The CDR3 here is CASSSPPVGRNQPQHF. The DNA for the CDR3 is TGTGCCAGCAGTTCCCCCCCCGTGGGTCGCAATCAGCCCCAGCATTTT.

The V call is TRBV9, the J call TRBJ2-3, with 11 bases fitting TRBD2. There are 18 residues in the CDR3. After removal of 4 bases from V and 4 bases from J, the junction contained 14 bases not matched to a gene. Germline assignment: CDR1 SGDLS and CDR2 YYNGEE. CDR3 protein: CASSITSGSAGWADTQYF. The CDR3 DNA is TGTGCCAGCAGCATTACTAGCGGGAGCGCGGGCTGGGCAGATACGCAGTATTTT.

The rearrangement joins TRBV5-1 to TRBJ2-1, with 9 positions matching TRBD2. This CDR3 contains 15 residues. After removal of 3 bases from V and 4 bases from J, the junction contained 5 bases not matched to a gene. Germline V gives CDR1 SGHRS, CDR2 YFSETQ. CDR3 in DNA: TGCGCCAGCAGCTCGGTGGGACTAGCATACAATGAGCAGTTCTTC. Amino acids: CASSSVGLAYNEQFF.

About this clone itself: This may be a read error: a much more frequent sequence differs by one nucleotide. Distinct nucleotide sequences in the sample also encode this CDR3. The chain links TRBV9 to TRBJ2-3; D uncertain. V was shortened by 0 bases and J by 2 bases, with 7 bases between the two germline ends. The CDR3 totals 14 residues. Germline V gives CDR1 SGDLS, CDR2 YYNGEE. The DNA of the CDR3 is TGTGCCAGCAGCGTAGAGGCGGCCACAGATACGCAGTATTTT. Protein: CASSVEAATDTQYF. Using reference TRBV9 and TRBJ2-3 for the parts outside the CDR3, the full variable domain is DSGVTQTPKHLITATGQRVTLRCSPRSGDLSVYWYQQSLDQGLQFLIQYYNGEERAKGNILERFSAQQFPDLHSELNLSSLELGDSALYFCASSVEAATDTQYFGPGTRLTVL.

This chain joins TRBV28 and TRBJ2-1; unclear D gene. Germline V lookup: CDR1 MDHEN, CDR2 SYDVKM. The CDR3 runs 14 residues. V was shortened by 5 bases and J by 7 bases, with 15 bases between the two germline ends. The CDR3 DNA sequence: TGTGCCAGCAGTCTTACTGAGGTGCAAAATGAGCAGTTCTTC. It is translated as CASSLTEVQNEQFF.

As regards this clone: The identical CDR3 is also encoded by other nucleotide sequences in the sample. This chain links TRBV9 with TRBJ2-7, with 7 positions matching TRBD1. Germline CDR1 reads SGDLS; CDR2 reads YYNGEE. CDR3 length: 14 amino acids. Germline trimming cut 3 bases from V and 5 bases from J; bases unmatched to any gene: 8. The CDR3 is CASSGTTGFHEQYF. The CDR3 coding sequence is TGTGCCAGCAGCGGAACGACAGGGTTCCACGAGCAGTACTTC. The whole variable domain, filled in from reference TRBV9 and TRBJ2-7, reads DSGVTQTPKHLITATGQRVTLRCSPRSGDLSVYWYQQSLDQGLQFLIQYYNGEERAKGNILERFSAQQFPDLHSELNLSSLELGDSALYFCASSGTTGFHEQYFGPGTRLTVT.

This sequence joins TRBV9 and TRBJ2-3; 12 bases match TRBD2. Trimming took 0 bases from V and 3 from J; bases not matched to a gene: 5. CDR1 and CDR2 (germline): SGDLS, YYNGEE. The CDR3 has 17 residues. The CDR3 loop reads CASSVAPSGGGTDTQYF. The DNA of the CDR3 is TGTGCCAGCAGCGTAGCCCCTAGCGGGGGGGGAACAGATACGCAGTATTTT.

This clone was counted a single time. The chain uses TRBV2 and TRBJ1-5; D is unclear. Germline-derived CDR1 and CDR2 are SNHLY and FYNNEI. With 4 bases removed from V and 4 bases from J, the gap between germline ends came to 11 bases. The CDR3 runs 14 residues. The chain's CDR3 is CASSGALGNQPQHF. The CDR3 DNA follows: TGTGCCAGCAGTGGGGCATTGGGAAATCAGCCCCAGCATTTT.

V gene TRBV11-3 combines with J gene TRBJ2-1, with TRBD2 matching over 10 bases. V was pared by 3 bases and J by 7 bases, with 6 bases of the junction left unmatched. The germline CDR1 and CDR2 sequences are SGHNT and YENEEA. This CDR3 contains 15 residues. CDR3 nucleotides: TGTGCCAGCAGCTTCTCTAGCGGGAGACGGAATGAGCAGTTCTTC. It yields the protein CASSFSSGRRNEQFF.

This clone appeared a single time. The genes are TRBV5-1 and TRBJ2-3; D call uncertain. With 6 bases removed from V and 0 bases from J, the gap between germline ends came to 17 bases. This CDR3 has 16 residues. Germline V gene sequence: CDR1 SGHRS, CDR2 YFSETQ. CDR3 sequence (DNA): TGCGCCAGCAAACGTTTAGGACGATCTAGCACAGATACGCAGTATTTT. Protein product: CASKRLGRSSTDTQYF.

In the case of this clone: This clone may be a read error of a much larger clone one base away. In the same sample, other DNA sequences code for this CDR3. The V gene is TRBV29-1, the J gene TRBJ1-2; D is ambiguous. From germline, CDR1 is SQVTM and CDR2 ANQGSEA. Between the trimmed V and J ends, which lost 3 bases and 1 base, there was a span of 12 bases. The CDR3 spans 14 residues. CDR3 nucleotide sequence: TGCAGCGTTGAGGGCAGAGGACTTAACTATGGCTACACCTTC. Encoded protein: CSVEGRGLNYGYTF.

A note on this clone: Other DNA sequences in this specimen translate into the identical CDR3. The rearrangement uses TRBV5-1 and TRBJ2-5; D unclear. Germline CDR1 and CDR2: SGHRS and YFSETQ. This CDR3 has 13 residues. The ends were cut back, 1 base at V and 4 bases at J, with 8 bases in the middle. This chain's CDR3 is CASSLRTGETQYF. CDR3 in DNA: TGCGCCAGCAGCTTGAGAACGGGAGAGACCCAGTACTTC.

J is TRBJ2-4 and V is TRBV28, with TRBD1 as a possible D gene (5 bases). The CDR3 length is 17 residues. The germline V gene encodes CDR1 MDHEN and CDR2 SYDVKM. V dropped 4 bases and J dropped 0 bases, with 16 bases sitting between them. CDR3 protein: CASSSISTALAKNIQYF. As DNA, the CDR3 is TGTGCCAGCAGTTCAATCTCGACAGCGCTAGCCAAAAACATTCAGTACTTC.

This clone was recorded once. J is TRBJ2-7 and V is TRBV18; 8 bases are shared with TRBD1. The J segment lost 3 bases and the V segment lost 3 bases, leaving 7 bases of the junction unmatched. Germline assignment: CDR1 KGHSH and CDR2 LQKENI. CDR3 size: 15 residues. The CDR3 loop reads CASSPSDDRGYEQYF. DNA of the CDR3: TGTGCCAGCTCACCTTCCGATGACAGGGGCTACGAGCAGTACTTC. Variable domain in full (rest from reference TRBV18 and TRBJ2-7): NAGVMQNPRHLVRRRGQEARLRCSPMKGHSHVYWYRQLPEEGLKFMVYLQKENIIDESGMPKERFSAEFPKEGPSILRIQQVVRGDSAAYFCASSPSDDRGYEQYFGPGTRLTVT.

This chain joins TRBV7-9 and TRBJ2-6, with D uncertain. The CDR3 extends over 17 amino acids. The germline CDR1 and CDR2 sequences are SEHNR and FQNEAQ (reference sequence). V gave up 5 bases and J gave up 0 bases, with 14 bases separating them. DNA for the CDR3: TGTGCCAGCAGCCCTCGTAAGCAAACCTCTGGGGCCAACGTCCTGACTTTC. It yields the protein CASSPRKQTSGANVLTF.

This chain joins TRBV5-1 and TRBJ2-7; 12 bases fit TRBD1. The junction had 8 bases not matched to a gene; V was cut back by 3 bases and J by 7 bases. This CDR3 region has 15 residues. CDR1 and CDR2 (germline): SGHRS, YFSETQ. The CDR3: CASSSTGQGAREQYF. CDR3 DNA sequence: TGCGCCAGCAGCTCAACGGGACAGGGGGCCCGGGAGCAGTACTTC.

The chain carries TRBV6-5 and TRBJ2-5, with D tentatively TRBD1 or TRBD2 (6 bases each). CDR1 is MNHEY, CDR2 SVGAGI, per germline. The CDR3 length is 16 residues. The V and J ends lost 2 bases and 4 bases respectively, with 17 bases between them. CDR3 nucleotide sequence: TGTGCCAGCAGTTACGTGGGGGGCGCTCGGATAGAGACCCAGTACTTC. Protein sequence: CASSYVGGARIETQYF.

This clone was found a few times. Here the CDR3 reads CASSPDQPQHF. CDR3 nucleotides: TGCGCCAGCAGCCCCGATCAGCCCCAGCATTTT. This rearrangement joins TRBV5-1 to TRBJ1-5; no definite D call. Germline V lookup: CDR1 SGHRS, CDR2 YFSETQ. V gave up 4 bases and J gave up 5 bases, with 4 bases separating them. The CDR3 runs to 11 residues.

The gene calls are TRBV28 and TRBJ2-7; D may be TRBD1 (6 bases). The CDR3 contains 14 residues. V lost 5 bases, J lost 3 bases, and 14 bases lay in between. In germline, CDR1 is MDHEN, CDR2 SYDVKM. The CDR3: CASSPTRTVYEQYF. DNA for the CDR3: TGTGCCAGCAGTCCAACTCGGACAGTCTACGAGCAGTACTTC.

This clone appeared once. CDR3 bases: TGTGCCAGCAGTTTTTTAGAGACAGGGACTGAAGCTTTCTTT. Residues: CASSFLETGTEAFF. The gene calls are TRBV6-6 and TRBJ1-1; 7 bases agree with TRBD1. The CDR3 is 14 residues long. The germline V gene has CDR1 MNHNY and CDR2 SVGAGI (reference sequence). The ends lost 4 bases at V and 5 bases at J; junction bases unmatched: 7.

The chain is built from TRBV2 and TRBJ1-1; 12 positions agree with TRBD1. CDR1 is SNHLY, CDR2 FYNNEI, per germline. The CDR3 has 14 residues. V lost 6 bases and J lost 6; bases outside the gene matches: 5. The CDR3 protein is CASSGTGGVPEAFF. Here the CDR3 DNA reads TGTGCCAGCAGCGGGACAGGGGGCGTCCCTGAAGCTTTCTTT.

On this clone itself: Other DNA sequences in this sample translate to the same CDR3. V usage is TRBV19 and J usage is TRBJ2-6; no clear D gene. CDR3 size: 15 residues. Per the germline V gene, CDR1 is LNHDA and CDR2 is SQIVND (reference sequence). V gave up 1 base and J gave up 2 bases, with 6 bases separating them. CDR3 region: CASSIGGPGANVLTF. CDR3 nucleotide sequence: TGTGCCAGTAGTATAGGGGGTCCTGGGGCCAACGTCCTGACTTTC.

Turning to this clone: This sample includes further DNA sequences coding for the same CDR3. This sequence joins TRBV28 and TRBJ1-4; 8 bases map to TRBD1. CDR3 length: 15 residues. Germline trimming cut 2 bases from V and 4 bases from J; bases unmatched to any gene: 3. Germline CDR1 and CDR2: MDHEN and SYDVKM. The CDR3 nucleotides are TGTGCCAGCAGTTTAGGAGGACAGGGTAATGAAAAACTGTTTTTT. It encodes CASSLGGQGNEKLFF.